This TCR beta chain was captured by sequencing in a study of blood T cell repertoires in COVID-19. As for the study in general: Both acute and convalescent COVID-19 samples were obtained from the United States, Italy and Spain. PBMCs, B-cell-depleted T cells, or T cells provided the cDNA or gDNA that made up the material.

Germline V gene lookup returns CDR1 SEHNR and CDR2 FQNEAQ (reference sequence). V was pared by 8 bases and J by 0 bases, with 3 bases of the junction left unmatched. CDR3 size: 13 residues. Authors' processing steps: Estimation of nucleated cell counts was performed using reference gene primer amplification. The data were produced by immunoSEQ multiplex PCR, yet TCRdb's version contains in-frame clones alone and is incomplete. Clone size and V and J calls were adopted from that table, with D and trimming inferred from the DNA. Of approximately 170,000 clones in the sample, 65% to 90% were seen once. The sequencing sample was made of peripheral blood. The source is a man in his forties or fifties with active or convalescent COVID-19. The rearrangement joins TRBV7-9 to TRBJ1-1; 7 positions match TRBD1. This CDR3 reads CASGTAMNTEAFF. For the CDR3, the DNA is TGTGCCAGCGGGACAGCCATGAACACTGAAGCTTTCTTT.